The rows below give T cell receptor beta chains drawn from one sample of a study of beta chain features in type 1 diabetes. The data were produced by immunoSEQ multiplex PCR, yet TCRdb's version contains in-frame clones alone and is incomplete. The repertoire holds 850,000 to 900,000 clones, with roughly 15% as singletons. The sample taken for sequencing was naive CD4+ T cells from blood. The receptors shown here come from a woman aged 18-29 years in good health. The conserved cysteine and the conserved F or W are not part of the CDR3 here.

V gene	J gene	CDR3 protein
TRBV28	TRBJ1-4	ASTSPQGADEKLF
TRBV27	TRBJ2-7	ASSIRDGSYEQY
TRBV7-9	TRBJ2-1	ASSLAHFRQTEVYNEQF
TRBV10-3	TRBJ1-5	AISDSNQPQH
TRBV2	TRBJ2-3	ASSPFGTDTQY
TRBV7-9	TRBJ2-1	ASSHGYQTRTDEQF
TRBV7-2	TRBJ2-7	ASSLDSALPFYEQY
TRBV7-9	TRBJ1-5	ASSLGSGEPQH
TRBV28	TRBJ2-2	ASSQGGANTGELF
TRBV27	TRBJ1-5	ASSPLGGPQH
TRBV28	TRBJ2-1	ASRRVHEQF
TRBV6-6	TRBJ2-5	ASSSSLGETQY
TRBV29-1	TRBJ1-4	SVRKGTNEKLF
TRBV11-1	TRBJ2-1	ASRLRDYNEQF
TRBV5-6	TRBJ2-7	ASSDSTRSAYEQY
TRBV4-2	TRBJ2-1	ASSQAGGGGGGYNEQF
TRBV27	TRBJ2-3	ASSRRGRGDTQY
TRBV6-1	TRBJ2-5	ASSPGTEQETQY
TRBV28	TRBJ2-7	ASSLGGTLDEQY
TRBV28	TRBJ2-7	ASRATGFAEQY
TRBV5-1	TRBJ2-1	ASSLVNVGVGHNEQF
TRBV7-2	TRBJ2-1	ASSFGTTLNEQF
TRBV7-9	TRBJ2-2	ASSLLAGAPGELF
TRBV7-2	TRBJ2-3	ASSFTDDRADTQY
TRBV19	TRBJ1-2	ASSKVDTRGNYGYT
TRBV10-3	TRBJ1-2	AISDTLFNMGYT
TRBV21-1	TRBJ1-2	ASRGGYT
TRBV7-2	TRBJ2-1	ASSSTGFWDEQF
TRBV4-2	TRBJ1-3	ASSQQGPGNTIY
TRBV7-9	TRBJ1-4	ASSPGTGSEKLF
TRBV6-5	TRBJ1-1	ASSYSRGMSTEAF
TRBV29-1	TRBJ2-3	SVVRAGSTDTQY
TRBV7-9	TRBJ1-2	ASSLDSYGYT
TRBV4-3	TRBJ2-2	ASSQVTSDTGELF
TRBV4-1	TRBJ1-2	ASSHGDRNYGYT
TRBV7-9	TRBJ2-3	ASSSVGADTQY
TRBV7-3	TRBJ2-1	ASSSTGLAGGNEQF
TRBV5-1	TRBJ2-1	ASSLTPTLDNEQF
TRBV20-1	TRBJ2-7	SSLSRYEQY
TRBV6-5	TRBJ2-1	ASSYTGRNNEQF
TRBV2	TRBJ1-1	ASSPRQGAKNTEAF
TRBV11-2	TRBJ1-1	ASSLAGQGTEAF
TRBV7-2	TRBJ2-2	ASKGDTGELF
TRBV4-3	TRBJ2-1	ASSQDRSFSGSLNEQF
TRBV28	TRBJ1-1	ASSLFPKRAEAF
TRBV6-1	TRBJ1-1	ASSVDPGGNTEAF
TRBV10-3	TRBJ2-2	AIRGLAGAETGELF
TRBV11-2	TRBJ2-7	ASSLVASNSYEQY
TRBV4-3	TRBJ2-6	ASSQSESGANVLT
TRBV5-1	TRBJ2-2	ASSDLQGGTGELF
TRBV6-1	TRBJ1-1	ASILAGHHTEAF
TRBV6-5	TRBJ1-1	ASSYSPVNTEAF
TRBV5-5	TRBJ2-4	ATQGGEAKNIQY
TRBV7-2	TRBJ1-5	ASSYLQGNQPQH